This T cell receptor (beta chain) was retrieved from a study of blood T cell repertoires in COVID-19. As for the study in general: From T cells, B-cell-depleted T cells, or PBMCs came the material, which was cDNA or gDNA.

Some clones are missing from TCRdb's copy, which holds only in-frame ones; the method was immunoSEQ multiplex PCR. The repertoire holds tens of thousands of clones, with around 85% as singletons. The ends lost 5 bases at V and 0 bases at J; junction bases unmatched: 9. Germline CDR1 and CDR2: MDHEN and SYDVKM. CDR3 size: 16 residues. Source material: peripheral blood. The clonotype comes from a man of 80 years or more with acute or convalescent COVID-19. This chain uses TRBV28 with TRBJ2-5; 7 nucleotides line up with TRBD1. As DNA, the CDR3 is TGTGCCAGCAGTGTTGGGACAGCACTGTACCAAGAGACCCAGTACTTC. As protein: CASSVGTALYQETQYF. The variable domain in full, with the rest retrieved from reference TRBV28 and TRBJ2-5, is DVKVTQSSRYLVKRTGEKVFLECVQDMDHENMFWYRQDPGLGLRLIYFSYDVKMKEKGDIPEGYSVSREKKERFSLILESASTNQTSMYLCASSVGTALYQETQYFGPGTRLLVL.